The subject of this entry is one TCR beta chain. Its target is not known. The sample comes from a study of T cells in Graves' hyperthyroidism and ophthalmopathy. V dropped 2 bases and J dropped 7 bases, with 14 bases sitting between them. CDR3 length: 14 amino acids. Looked up from germline, CDR1 is KGHSH and CDR2 is LQKENI. Using RNA transcripts as the source, TCR beta CDR3 regions were amplified. The HTBI primer set was used in a first-round RT-PCR of the TCR CDR3. TCRdb fed the multiplex PCR reads into MiXCR, producing one record per CDR3 protein. The table shows approximately 480,000 distinct CDR3 sequences, with 20% to 25% occurring only once. Regarding the study as a whole: From stable hyperthyroidism, ophthalmopathy was set apart by a 13 V-J model.

Material: blood. The V call is TRBV18, the J call TRBJ1-2; TRBD1 might be the D (5 bases). The source is a young man with Graves' hyperthyroidism. This chain's CDR3 is CASSPDTGFFGYTF. The CDR3 bases are TGTGCCAGCTCACCAGATACAGGTTTCTTTGGCTACACCTTC. The whole variable domain, remainder taken from reference TRBV18 and TRBJ1-2, is NAGVMQNPRHLVRRRGQEARLRCSPMKGHSHVYWYRQLPEEGLKFMVYLQKENIIDESGMPKERFSAEFPKEGPSILRIQQVVRGDSAAYFCASSPDTGFFGYTFGSGTRLTVV.